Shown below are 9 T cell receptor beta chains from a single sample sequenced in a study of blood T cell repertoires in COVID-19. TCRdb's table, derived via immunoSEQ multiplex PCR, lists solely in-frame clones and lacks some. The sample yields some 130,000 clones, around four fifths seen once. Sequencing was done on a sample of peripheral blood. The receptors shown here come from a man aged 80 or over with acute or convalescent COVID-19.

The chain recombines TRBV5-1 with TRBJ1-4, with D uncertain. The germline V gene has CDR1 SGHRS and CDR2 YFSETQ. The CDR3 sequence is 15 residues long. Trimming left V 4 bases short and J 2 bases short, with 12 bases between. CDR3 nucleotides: TGCGCCAGCAGCCTGACGACACGTACTAATGAAAAACTGTTTTTT. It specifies CASSLTTRTNEKLFF.

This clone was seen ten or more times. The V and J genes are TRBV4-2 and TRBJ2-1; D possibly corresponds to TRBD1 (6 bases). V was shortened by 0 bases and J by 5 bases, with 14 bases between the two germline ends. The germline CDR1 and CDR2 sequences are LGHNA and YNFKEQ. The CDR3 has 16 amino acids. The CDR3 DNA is TGTGCCAGCAGCCAAGAGGGGCAGGGGTTCAACAATGAGCAGTTCTTC. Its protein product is CASSQEGQGFNNEQFF.

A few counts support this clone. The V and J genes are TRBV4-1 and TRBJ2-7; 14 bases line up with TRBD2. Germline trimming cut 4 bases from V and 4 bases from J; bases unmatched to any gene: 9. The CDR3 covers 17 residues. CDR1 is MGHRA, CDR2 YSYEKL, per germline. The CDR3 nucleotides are TGCGCCAGCAGCCCCCGGACTAGCGGGGGGTCTCGATACGAGCAGTACTTC. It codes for CASSPRTSGGSRYEQYF.

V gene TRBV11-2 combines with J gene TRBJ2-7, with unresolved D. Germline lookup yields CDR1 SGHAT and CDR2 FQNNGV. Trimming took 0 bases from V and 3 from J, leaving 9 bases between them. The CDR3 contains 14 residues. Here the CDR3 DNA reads TGTGCCAGCAGCTTAGATCAGTACAACTACGAGCAGTACTTC. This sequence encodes CASSLDQYNYEQYF.

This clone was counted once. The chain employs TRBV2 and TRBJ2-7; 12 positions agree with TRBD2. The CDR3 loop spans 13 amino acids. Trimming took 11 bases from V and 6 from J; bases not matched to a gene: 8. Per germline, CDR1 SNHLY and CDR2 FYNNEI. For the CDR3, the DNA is TGTGCCTGCACTAGCGGGGGGTACGGCGAGCAGTACTTC. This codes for CACTSGGYGEQYF.

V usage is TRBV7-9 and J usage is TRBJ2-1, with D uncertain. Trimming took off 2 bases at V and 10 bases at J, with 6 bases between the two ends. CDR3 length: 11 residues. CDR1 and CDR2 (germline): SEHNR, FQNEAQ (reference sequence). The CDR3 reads CASSLYGEQFF. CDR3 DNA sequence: TGTGCCAGCAGCTTATACGGGGAGCAGTTCTTC. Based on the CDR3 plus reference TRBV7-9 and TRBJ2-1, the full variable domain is DTGVSQNPRHKITKRGQNVTFRCDPISEHNRLYWYRQTLGQGPEFLTYFQNEAQLEKSRLLSDRFSAERPKGSFSTLEIQRTEQGDSAMYLCASSLYGEQFFGPGTRLTVL.

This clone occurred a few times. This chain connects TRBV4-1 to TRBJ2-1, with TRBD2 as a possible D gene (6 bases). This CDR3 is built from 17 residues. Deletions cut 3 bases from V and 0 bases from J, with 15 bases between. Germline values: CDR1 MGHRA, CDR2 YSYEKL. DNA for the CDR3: TGCGCCAGCAGCCATGGCCCTGGGGGGAGCTCCTACAATGAGCAGTTCTTC. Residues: CASSHGPGGSSYNEQFF.

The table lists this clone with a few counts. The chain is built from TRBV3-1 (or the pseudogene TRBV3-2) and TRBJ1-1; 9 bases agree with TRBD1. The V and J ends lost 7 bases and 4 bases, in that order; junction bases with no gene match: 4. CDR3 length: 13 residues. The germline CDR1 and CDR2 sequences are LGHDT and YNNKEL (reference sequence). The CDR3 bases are TGTGCCAGCACTACAGGGGGCGGCACTGAAGCTTTCTTT. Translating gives CASTTGGGTEAFF.

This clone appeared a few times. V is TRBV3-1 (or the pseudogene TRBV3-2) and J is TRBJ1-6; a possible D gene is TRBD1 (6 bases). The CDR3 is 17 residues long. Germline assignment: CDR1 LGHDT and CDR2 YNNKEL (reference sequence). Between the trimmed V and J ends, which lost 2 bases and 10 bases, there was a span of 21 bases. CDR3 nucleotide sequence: TGTGCCAGCAGCCAACGAATAAGCGGGACAAGACAGTCACCCCTCCACTTT. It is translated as CASSQRISGTRQSPLHF.